This TCR beta chain is drawn from a study of CD8+ T cells in alopecia areata. About the research overall: Tofacitinib was taken orally by treated patients, and the dose was 5 to 10 mg twice daily. Dosing with tofacitinib proceeded for 6 to 18 months, followed by 6 months off drug.

This clone was observed a handful of times. Its antigen is unidentified. V lost 5 bases and J lost 5; bases outside the gene matches: 14. Per germline, CDR1 SEHNR and CDR2 FQNEAQ (reference sequence). The CDR3 runs 17 residues. The study's findings and limits: Scalp samples also yield sequences of resident alphabeta T cells from normal skin. More clonal than normal scalp was lesional scalp, particularly alopecia totalis/universalis.

Extracted RNA was reverse transcribed into cDNA, the sequencing template. TCRdb's table, derived via immunoSEQ multiplex PCR, lists solely in-frame clones and lacks some. This table holds hundreds of thousands of clones, 60% found once. Treatment meaning: oral pan-JAK inhibitor, 5-10 mg twice daily. This clonotype originated in a human donor with alopecia areata. This specimen was CD4+ T cells sorted from blood, taken between weeks 51 and 54, from a patient treated with tofacitinib. This sequence joins TRBV7-9 and TRBJ2-2; TRBD1 matches at 7 bases. The CDR3 DNA is TGTGCCAGCAGCCCCCGGGCAGGGGGAACTAGGACCGGGGAGCTGTTTTTT. Residues: CASSPRAGGTRTGELFF.